The subject of this entry is one TCR beta chain. Sequenced by immunoSEQ multiplex PCR; TCRdb stores in-frame clones only, minus some. Of 150,000 or so clones detected, about 80% appear once; the ten largest clones hold around 2.7%. This CDR3 has 14 residues. The germline gives CDR1 MNHEY, CDR2 SVGAGI. The V end was cut by 6 bases, the J end by 0 bases, with 11 bases between. This record comes from a study of blood T cell repertoires in COVID-19. Study-wide context: T cells, B-cell-depleted T cells, or PBMCs provided the cDNA or gDNA that served as material.

Input material: peripheral blood. The rearrangement joins TRBV6-5 to TRBJ1-1; no firm D call. The clonotype originates from a woman older than 75 with acute or convalescent COVID-19. The CDR3 nucleotides are TGTGCCAGCAGGCGAGCCTTCTTGAACACTGAAGCTTTCTTT. Translated, it gives CASRRAFLNTEAFF.